What follows are 15 T cell receptor beta chains derived from one specimen sequenced in a study of regulatory T cells in long-lasting Graves disease. Combining iRepertoire HTBI primers with Arm-PCR of CDR3 regions, the authors built TCR beta libraries. TCRdb recomputed calls from the multiplex PCR reads with MiXCR, one row per CDR3 protein. The sample holds 400,000 to 550,000 distinct CDR3 sequences; roughly 15% are singletons and the top ten take around 23%. Time point described: newly diagnosed GD, antithyroid drugs for less than 3 months. Scientists built the TCR library using RNA that was extracted from PBMCs. This sample also appeared in a second study, on T cells in Graves' hyperthyroidism and ophthalmopathy.

This sample comprised peripheral blood mononuclear cells (PBMCs), obtained at new diagnosis, from a patient treated with antithyroid drugs. These receptors were collected from a woman between 18 and 29 years old with Graves disease.

This clonotype has ten or more counts. V and J are TRBV28 and TRBJ2-1; D is unresolved. Germline lookup yields CDR1 MDHEN and CDR2 SYDVKM. The CDR3 consists of 13 residues. V gave up 2 bases and J gave up 6 bases, with 8 bases separating them. The CDR3 nucleotides read TGTGCCAGCAGTTTAGGTAGAGGCAATGAGCAGTTCTTC. It yields the protein CASSLGRGNEQFF.

The sample holds a few counts of this clonotype. The chain has TRBV29-1 and TRBJ1-1, with D uncertain. CDR3 size: 14 residues. Trimming pared 4 bases from V and 2 bases from J, leaving 14 bases between. Per the germline V gene, CDR1 is SQVTM and CDR2 is ANQGSEA. The CDR3, as DNA: TGCAGCGTTGTAATTACAAACGTCAACACTGAAGCTTTCTTT. Amino acids: CSVVITNVNTEAFF.

This clonotype was recorded at least ten times. The chain links TRBV15 to TRBJ2-7; a weak D match, TRBD1 (6 bases). Trimming took 5 bases from V and 1 from J, leaving 15 bases between them. CDR1 LNHNV and CDR2 YYDKDF come from the germline V gene (reference sequence). The CDR3 covers 15 residues. CDR3 coding DNA: TGTGCCACCAGCTTGGGACACCGTAATTCCTACGAGCAGTACTTC. Translation gives CATSLGHRNSYEQYF. Together with reference TRBV15 and TRBJ2-7, the CDR3 gives the full variable domain: DAMVIQNPRYQVTQFGKPVTLSCSQTLNHNVMYWYQQKSSQAPKLLFHYYDKDFNNEADTPDNFQSRRPNTSFCFLDIRSPGLGDTAMYLCATSLGHRNSYEQYFGPGTRLTVT.

This chain joins TRBV7-9 and TRBJ2-1; D is unclear. Trimming pared 5 bases from V and 3 bases from J, leaving 11 bases between. This CDR3 has 14 amino acids. The germline CDR1 and CDR2 sequences are SEHNR and FQNEAQ (reference sequence). DNA for the CDR3: TGTGCCAGCAGCCCCCCGAACAACTACAATGAGCAGTTCTTC. This encodes CASSPPNNYNEQFF.

This clonotype was detected only a few times. The J gene is TRBJ2-3, the V gene TRBV20-1, with a tentative D call TRBD1 (6 bases). The CDR3 has 14 amino acids. Trimming removed 6 bases from V and 10 bases from J, with 23 bases in between. Germline CDR1 and CDR2: DFQATT and SNEGSKA (reference sequence). The CDR3: CSAGSSQGWSAQYF. CDR3 DNA sequence: TGCAGTGCGGGGAGTTCCCAGGGGTGGTCAGCGCAGTATTTT.

The sample holds a few counts of this clonotype. The CDR3 reads CASTQISGSHNEQFF. The CDR3 coding sequence is TGTGCCAGCACCCAAATTAGCGGGAGTCACAATGAGCAGTTCTTC. The chain couples TRBV7-2 to TRBJ2-1, with TRBD2 identical over 9 bases. With V trimmed by 7 bases and J by 5 bases, 9 bases remained unmatched. This CDR3 spans 15 amino acids. In germline, CDR1 is SGHTA, CDR2 FQGNSA.

This sequence joins TRBV4-3 and TRBJ2-1; the match to TRBD2 covers 11 bases. The CDR3 loop spans 15 amino acids. In germline, CDR1 is LGHNA, CDR2 YSLEER. V gave up 1 base and J gave up 8 bases; unmatched junction bases: 4. The CDR3 reads CASSQVAGGRDEQFF. The CDR3 DNA reads as TGCGCCAGCAGCCAAGTAGCGGGAGGGCGGGATGAGCAGTTCTTC.

This clonotype has only a few counts. The V and J genes are TRBV4-1 and TRBJ2-1; TRBD2 matches 8 bases. Germline V gene sequence: CDR1 MGHRA, CDR2 YSYEKL. With 1 base clipped from V and 7 bases from J, the junction kept 6 bases outside the gene matches. The CDR3 is made up of 15 amino acids. CDR3 coding DNA: TGCGCCAGCAGCCAAGTCCTTCTAGCGGGTAATGAGCAGTTCTTC. Translation: CASSQVLLAGNEQFF.

The chain combines TRBV12-5 with TRBJ2-1; D is uncertain. This CDR3 region has 13 residues. V lost 5 bases, J lost 5 bases, and 10 bases lay in between. Germline-derived CDR1 and CDR2 are LGHNT and FRNRAP. In DNA form, the CDR3 reads TGTGCTAGTGGTCCACCCTTTCACAATGAGCAGTTCTTC. Translating it yields CASGPPFHNEQFF.

In this sample, this clonotype turned up many times. The V gene is TRBV28, the J gene TRBJ2-5; tentatively, D is TRBD1 (6 bases). The CDR3 is made up of 12 amino acids. The V end lost 6 bases, the J end lost 5 bases, and 10 bases lay between the germline ends. CDR1 is MDHEN and CDR2 is SYDVKM in the germline V gene. CDR3 DNA: TGTGCCAGCAGGGGGGCCGGGGAGACCCAGTACTTC. This translates into CASRGAGETQYF.

This chain connects TRBV19 to TRBJ1-1; the match to TRBD1 covers 12 bases. Germline-derived CDR1 and CDR2 are LNHDA and SQIVND (reference sequence). Trimming removed 11 bases from V and 11 bases from J; junction bases left unmatched: 18. This CDR3 spans 15 amino acids. CDR3 loop: CAEYRDRGLLRAAFF. The CDR3 region has the DNA TGTGCCGAGTACCGGGACAGGGGGCTCCTCCGGGCGGCTTTCTTT.

The chain combines TRBV5-1 with TRBJ2-5, with 9 bases identical to TRBD2. CDR1 is SGHRS and CDR2 is YFSETQ in the germline V gene. The CDR3 has 15 amino acids. After removal of 0 bases from V and 2 bases from J, the junction contained 2 bases not matched to a gene. The CDR3 nucleotides are TGCGCCAGCAGCTTGGAGCTAGCGGGACAAGAGACCCAGTACTTC. It translates to CASSLELAGQETQYF.

This clonotype came up many times. The CDR3 bases are TGCAGTGCTACAGGGTCGGAAAAACTGTTTTTT. Encoded protein: CSATGSEKLFF. V usage is TRBV20-1 and J usage is TRBJ1-4; a possible D gene is TRBD1 (5 bases). CDR1 and CDR2 (germline): DFQATT, SNEGSKA (reference sequence). Trimming stripped 4 bases from V and 8 bases from J, with 8 bases between. The CDR3 is made up of 11 amino acids.

This clonotype was detected ten times or more. This chain connects TRBV11-2 to TRBJ2-1, with 8 positions matching TRBD2. The CDR3 runs to 15 residues. Per germline, CDR1 SGHAT and CDR2 FQNNGV. V lost 3 bases, J lost 7 bases, and 8 bases stayed unmatched. CDR3 sequence reads: CASSFGGGGWNEQFF. The CDR3, as DNA: TGTGCCAGCAGCTTCGGGGGGGGGGGATGGAATGAGCAGTTCTTC.

This clonotype occurred many times. This chain joins TRBV20-1 and TRBJ2-7, with D unclear. Germline V gene lookup returns CDR1 DFQATT and CDR2 SNEGSKA (reference sequence). CDR3 length: 14 residues. V lost 6 bases and J lost 3, with 18 bases in between. The CDR3 DNA is TGCAGTGCGGGCCCGTCGCGGATCGGCTACGAGCAGTACTTC. This gives the protein CSAGPSRIGYEQYF.